The clone carrying this T cell receptor beta chain was recorded at least ten times. What it binds is unknown. Germline CDR1 and CDR2: LNHNV and YYDKDF (reference sequence). Trimming took off 1 base at V and 6 bases at J, with 10 bases between the two ends. The CDR3 extends over 13 amino acids. Time point denoted: sample taken at primary tumor resection. TCRdb re-called the 5' RACE reads through MiXCR, storing one row per CDR3 protein. Altogether 10,000 or so distinct CDR3 sequences are present, around 10% being singletons, with the ten largest covering about 11%. This record comes from a study of spatial heterogeneity in lung cancer. Study results and limitations: Counts that tracked tumor mutation counts were those of expanded intratumoral alpha and beta TCRs.

The chain recombines TRBV15 with TRBJ2-7; possibly TRBD2 for D (6 bases). The source of this sequence is a male donor with early-stage non-small cell lung cancer. The source material was lung tumor tissue, sampled at surgery. This chain's CDR3 is CATSRASASEQYF. The CDR3 DNA reads TGTGCCACCAGCAGAGCTAGCGCGAGCGAGCAGTACTTC.